The count of the clone carrying this TCR beta chain is one. Its specificity is not known. These data belong to a study of T cell responses to AZD1222 COVID-19 vaccine. General study findings and limits: In a largely white British group with more females than males, clonal diversity was possibly underestimated.

TCRdb keeps only in-frame clones here, not all; method: immunoSEQ multiplex PCR. The sample shows roughly 160,000 clones, less than 95% of them seen only once. V was trimmed by 7 bases and J by 1 base, leaving 7 bases between them. This CDR3 contains 11 residues. CDR1 and CDR2 (germline): DFQATT, SNEGSKA (reference sequence). The material sequenced was peripheral blood, taken on day 0 of AZD1222 vaccination. The TCR was taken from an adult in good health. This sequence joins TRBV20-1 and TRBJ1-1; a possible D gene is TRBD1 (5 bases). The CDR3 loop reads CSGGRNTEAFF. In DNA, the CDR3 is TGCAGTGGGGGACGGAACACTGAAGCTTTCTTT.